This TCR beta chain came from a study of T-cell memory formation after mild COVID-19. TCR alpha and TCR beta cDNA libraries with sample barcodes and UMIs came from 5'RACE using constant-segment primers. Each CDR3 protein is one row after TCRdb ran MiXCR on the 5' RACE reads. The table lists under 250,000 distinct CDR3 sequences, 15% of them singletons. Concerning this clonotype: Its antigen is not known.

This CDR3 comprises 19 residues. CDR1 is MGHRA and CDR2 is YSYEKL in the germline V gene. V was clipped by 0 bases and J by 1 base; unmatched bases: 13. General observations from the study: Within pre-infection memory, some responding clones were found, suggesting cross-reactive memory joined. CD8+ contracting clones occupied EMRA, while CD4+ ones occupied mainly CM and EM.

Specimen: PBMCs or a T cell subset sorted from them (not recorded which). The clonotype comes from an adult woman who had mild COVID-19 (a few samples of this study predate the infection). Cell type and time point are not known. This chain connects TRBV4-1 to TRBJ2-7, with 9 bases matching TRBD1. The CDR3 region is CASSQEKGQGSIGSYEQYF. Written as DNA, the CDR3 is TGCGCCAGCAGCCAAGAGAAGGGACAGGGATCGATCGGATCCTACGAGCAGTACTTC.